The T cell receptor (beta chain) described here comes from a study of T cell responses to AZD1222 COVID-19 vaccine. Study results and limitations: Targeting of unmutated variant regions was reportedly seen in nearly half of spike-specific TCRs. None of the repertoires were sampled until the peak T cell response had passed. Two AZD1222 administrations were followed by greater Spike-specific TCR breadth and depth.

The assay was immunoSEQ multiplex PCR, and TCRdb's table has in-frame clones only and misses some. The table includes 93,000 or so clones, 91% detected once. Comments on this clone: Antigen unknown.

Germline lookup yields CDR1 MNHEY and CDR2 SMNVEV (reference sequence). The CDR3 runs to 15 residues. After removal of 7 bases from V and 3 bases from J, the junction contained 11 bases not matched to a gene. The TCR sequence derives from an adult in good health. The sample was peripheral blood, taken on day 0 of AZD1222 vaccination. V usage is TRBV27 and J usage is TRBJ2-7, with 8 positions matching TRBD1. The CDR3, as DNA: TGTGCCAGCACCGCCAGGGGGCTTAACGTCTACGAGCAGTACTTC. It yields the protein CASTARGLNVYEQYF.